This record covers a single T cell receptor beta chain. The antigen remains undetermined. This CDR3 is 16 amino acids long. The germline CDR1 and CDR2 sequences are MGHRA and YSYEKL. The V end was cut by 0 bases, the J end by 2 bases, with 13 bases between. The PCR had 60 Vbeta and 13 Jbeta primers. The assay was immunoSEQ multiplex PCR, and TCRdb's table has in-frame clones only and misses some. The table shows 200,000 or so clones, with around four fifths occurring only once. These data belong to a study of cytomegalovirus exposure and HLA in healthy donors. Study-level points and caveats: Highest at DRB1 and lowest at HLA-C, TCR association rates differed among HLA loci in a later analysis. The study flagged approximately 180 TCR beta chains as cytomegalovirus-associated. As a later analysis showed, several of the most significant clusters appeared to be linked to common viral pathogens.

The chain has TRBV4-1 and TRBJ1-2; D is possibly TRBD1 (5 bases). This sequence originates from a woman under 30 in good health and CMV-seronegative. The sample consisted of PBMCs. CDR3 in amino acids: CASSQDRSGVNYGYTF. In nucleotides, the CDR3 is TGCGCCAGCAGCCAAGATAGATCGGGGGTGAACTATGGCTACACCTTC.